The sequence of this TCR beta chain was determined in a study of blood T cell repertoires in COVID-19. Across the whole study: In each case, the material was cDNA or gDNA derived from T cells, B-cell-depleted T cells, or PBMCs.

CDR1 and CDR2 (germline): MGHRA, YSYEKL. This CDR3 contains 15 residues. V was trimmed by 6 bases and J by 1 base, leaving 13 bases between them. Some clones are missing from TCRdb's copy, which holds only in-frame ones; the method was immunoSEQ multiplex PCR. The sample consists of over 150,000 clones, approximately 91% of them appearing once. V is TRBV4-1 and J is TRBJ1-5; D unclear. This TCR derives from a man younger than 40 with acute or convalescent COVID-19. Sequencing was performed on peripheral blood. The CDR3 loop is CASSRGIESNQPQHF. The CDR3 DNA follows: TGCGCCAGCAGTCGAGGGATCGAGAGCAATCAGCCCCAGCATTTT.